These 21 T cell receptor beta chains originate from one sample sequenced in a study of spatial heterogeneity in lung cancer. MiXCR, run by TCRdb on the 5' RACE reads, gives a single entry per CDR3 protein. The sample shows under 50,000 distinct CDR3 sequences, approximately 5.2% of them seen only once. As to time point: sample taken at primary tumor resection. Unsorted samples of tumor, nontumor lung or frozen PBMC had their whole RNA sequenced. Sample: PBMCs, taken at surgery. The receptors come from a female donor with early-stage non-small cell lung cancer.

The chain is built from TRBV5-1 and TRBJ2-5; D is possibly TRBD1 (5 bases). Trimming pared 0 bases from V and 2 bases from J, leaving 5 bases between. The CDR3 loop spans 13 amino acids. The germline gives CDR1 SGHRS, CDR2 YFSETQ. The DNA of the CDR3 is TGCGCCAGCAGCTTGGGACAGCAAGAGACCCAGTACTTC. This translates into CASSLGQQETQYF.

This clonotype appeared many times. The CDR3 nucleotides are TGTGCCAGCAGTGACCCTTGGGGGAGGAGGGACCAAGAGACCCAGTACTTC. Amino acids: CASSDPWGRRDQETQYF. The chain is built from TRBV6-1 and TRBJ2-5; maybe TRBD2 (6 bases). The V gene's germline CDR1 is MNHNS and CDR2 SASEGT. V was shortened by 3 bases and J by 0 bases, with 17 bases between the two germline ends. The CDR3 loop spans 17 amino acids.

J is TRBJ2-3 and V is TRBV18; the match to TRBD1 covers 7 bases. The CDR3 length is 14 residues. In germline, CDR1 is KGHSH, CDR2 LQKENI. The ends lost 5 bases at V and 2 bases at J; junction bases unmatched: 4. The CDR3 spells CASSSGTATDTQYF. The CDR3 DNA is TGTGCCAGCTCATCCGGGACAGCCACAGATACGCAGTATTTT.

V and J are TRBV25-1 and TRBJ2-7; 12 bases map to TRBD2. Germline V gene sequence: CDR1 MGHDK, CDR2 SYGVNS. The CDR3 spans 17 residues. V gave up 3 bases and J gave up 2 bases; unmatched junction bases: 8. CDR3 coding DNA: TGTGCCAGCAGTGATCCTGCCTCTAGCGGGGGGGCCTACGAGCAGTACTTC. Its protein product is CASSDPASSGGAYEQYF.

This clonotype was recorded many times. The V call is TRBV3-1, the J call TRBJ2-7; no clear D. V was clipped by 2 bases and J by 7 bases, with 9 bases between them. Germline CDR1 reads LGHDT; CDR2 reads YNNKEL (reference sequence). The CDR3 totals 12 residues. In DNA form, the CDR3 reads TGTGCCAGCAGCCAAAGATCCTGGGAGCAGTACTTC. Its protein product is CASSQRSWEQYF.

There are many counts of this clonotype. The J gene is TRBJ2-3, the V gene TRBV20-1, with D possibly matching TRBD2 (6 bases). The germline V gene encodes CDR1 DFQATT and CDR2 SNEGSKA (reference sequence). The CDR3 is 15 amino acids. V gave up 6 bases and J gave up 2 bases, with 18 bases separating them. The DNA of the CDR3 is TGCAGTGCCTCGGCGGCGGGGCGGGACACAGATACGCAGTATTTT. It codes for CSASAAGRDTDTQYF.

This chain connects TRBV12-3 or TRBV12-4 to TRBJ2-5; 8 positions agree with TRBD2. CDR3 size: 14 residues. The trim removed 6 bases at V and 3 bases at J, leaving 6 bases unmatched. The CDR3 DNA sequence: TGTGCCAGCAGACCTCCGGGGGGGAAAGAGACCCAGTACTTC. Protein sequence: CASRPPGGKETQYF.

This clonotype occurred many times. V is TRBV20-1 and J is TRBJ2-1, with no clear D. The CDR3 has 15 residues. Trimming stripped 6 bases from V and 0 bases from J, with 15 bases between. The germline V gene encodes CDR1 DFQATT and CDR2 SNEGSKA (reference sequence). For the CDR3, the DNA is TGCAGTGCCCCCGCCACCCGCAGCTCCTACAATGAGCAGTTCTTC. Protein product: CSAPATRSSYNEQFF.

This clonotype was detected many times. This sequence joins TRBV4-3 and TRBJ2-3; the D is unclear. V lost 4 bases to trimming and J lost 5 bases, with 13 bases between them. The CDR3 contains 14 residues. CDR1 and CDR2 from the germline V gene are LGHNA and YSLEER. CDR3: CASSPGRFEDTQYF. The DNA of the CDR3 is TGCGCCAGCAGCCCGGGCCGGTTTGAAGATACGCAGTATTTT.

This clonotype showed up just a few times. The chain links TRBV7-2 to TRBJ1-2; D is ambiguous. Germline values: CDR1 SGHTA, CDR2 FQGNSA. This CDR3 contains 16 residues. Trimming took off 5 bases at V and 6 bases at J, with 22 bases between the two ends. In DNA form, the CDR3 reads TGTGCCAGCAGCCCCGTATCGCGGCAGGCGACGGATGGCTACACCTTC. It specifies CASSPVSRQATDGYTF.

This clonotype appeared many times. CDR3 coding DNA: TGCAGCGTTGGGGTATGGAGTCCCGTATTGGGGGAGACCCAGTACTTC. Translating it yields CSVGVWSPVLGETQYF. This sequence joins TRBV29-1 and TRBJ2-5; D remains ambiguous. Germline V CDR1 and CDR2: SQVTM, ANQGSEA. V was cut by 4 bases and J by 5 bases, with 23 bases left in between. The CDR3 totals 16 residues. Variable domain in full (rest from reference TRBV29-1 and TRBJ2-5): SAVISQKPSRDICQRGTSLTIQCQVDSQVTMMFWYRQQPGQSLTLIATANQGSEATYESGFVIDKFPISRPNLTFSTLTVSNMSPEDSSIYLCSVGVWSPVLGETQYFGPGTRLLVL.

This clonotype was seen repeatedly, ten times or more. The genes are TRBV5-1 and TRBJ2-7; the match to TRBD2 covers 8 bases. The CDR3 has 18 residues. The junction had 15 bases not matched to a gene; V was cut back by 4 bases and J by 0 bases. Germline CDR1 and CDR2: SGHRS and YFSETQ. The CDR3 protein is CASSPRTLAGTSSYEQYF. CDR3 coding DNA: TGCGCCAGCAGCCCACGTACACTCGCCGGGACTAGCTCCTACGAGCAGTACTTC.

The chain couples TRBV5-1 to TRBJ2-7; tentatively, D is TRBD2 (6 bases). Deletions cut 3 bases from V and 6 bases from J, with 13 bases between. Germline V lookup: CDR1 SGHRS, CDR2 YFSETQ. The length of the CDR3 is 13 residues. CDR3: CASSSGTFPEQYF. The CDR3 DNA follows: TGCGCCAGCAGCTCGGGGACTTTTCCCGAGCAGTACTTC.

This chain joins TRBV6-2 or TRBV6-3 and TRBJ2-7, with D possibly matching TRBD1 (6 bases). Germline V gene data show CDR1 as MNHEY and CDR2 as SVGEGT. This CDR3 has 12 residues. Trimming stripped 11 bases from V and 5 bases from J, with 16 bases between. The chain's CDR3 is CAGKNREDEQYF. In nucleotides, the CDR3 is TGTGCCGGCAAGAACAGGGAAGACGAGCAGTACTTC.

This clonotype was picked up many times. CDR3 loop: CASSLGRGGTQYF. The CDR3 DNA is TGTGCCAGCAGCTTAGGACGAGGGGGGACCCAGTACTTC. The chain combines TRBV13 with TRBJ2-5, with a weak D call TRBD1 (6 bases). The CDR3 runs to 13 residues. V was pared by 0 bases and J by 7 bases, with 9 bases between. Germline CDR1 PRHDT, CDR2 FYEKMQ (reference sequence). The full variable domain, in which reference TRBV13 and TRBJ2-5 provide the parts outside the CDR3, is AAGVIQSPRHLIKEKRETATLKCYPIPRHDTVYWYQQGPGQDPQFLISFYEKMQSDKGSIPDRFSAQQFSDYHSELNMSSLELGDSALYFCASSLGRGGTQYFGPGTRLLVL.

In its sample, this clonotype was seen many times. This chain uses TRBV2 with TRBJ2-2; 9 bases are a match to TRBD1. The V segment lost 7 bases and the J segment 5 bases; nucleotides outside the gene matches: 5. There are 14 residues in the CDR3. Per the germline V gene, CDR1 is SNHLY and CDR2 is FYNNEI. The CDR3: CASKPGQGTGELFF. For the CDR3, the DNA is TGTGCCAGCAAACCGGGACAGGGAACCGGGGAGCTGTTTTTT. Complete variable domain (other parts from reference TRBV2 and TRBJ2-2): EPEVTQTPSHQVTQMGQEVILRCVPISNHLYFYWYRQILGQKVEFLVSFYNNEISEKSEIFDDQFSVERPDGSNFTLKIRSTKLEDSAMYFCASKPGQGTGELFFGEGSRLTVL.

The sample holds a few counts of this clonotype. This rearrangement joins TRBV5-1 to TRBJ2-1, with TRBD2 matching over 9 bases. CDR3 length: 14 amino acids. Germline V gene sequence: CDR1 SGHRS, CDR2 YFSETQ. Trimming took 0 bases from V and 8 from J; bases not matched to a gene: 3. The CDR3 here is CASSLVAGVDEQFF. The CDR3 DNA is TGCGCCAGCAGCTTGGTAGCGGGGGTCGATGAGCAGTTCTTC.

The table lists this clonotype with many counts. The chain combines TRBV20-1 with TRBJ2-7; D gene ambiguous. Trimming removed 2 bases from V and 2 bases from J, with 7 bases in between. From germline, CDR1 is DFQATT and CDR2 SNEGSKA (reference sequence). The CDR3 is 12 amino acids. This CDR3 reads CSARPGTYEQYF. Here the CDR3 DNA reads TGCAGTGCTAGACCTGGAACCTACGAGCAGTACTTC.

Ten or more counts support this clonotype. The chain joins TRBV5-1 to TRBJ2-5, with TRBD1 identical over 9 bases. V gave up 4 bases and J gave up 5 bases; unmatched junction bases: 3. Germline V gene lookup returns CDR1 SGHRS and CDR2 YFSETQ. This CDR3 is 13 amino acids long. In nucleotides, the CDR3 is TGCGCCAGCAGCCGGGACAGGGATGAGACCCAGTACTTC. Encoded protein: CASSRDRDETQYF.

This clonotype was observed at least ten times. This rearrangement joins TRBV9 to TRBJ1-2; 8 bases align to TRBD1. From germline, CDR1 is SGDLS and CDR2 YYNGEE. The CDR3 has 17 amino acids. Trimming took 0 bases from V and 4 from J; bases not matched to a gene: 11. This CDR3 reads CASSVDQGARGAYGYTF. In DNA, the CDR3 is TGTGCCAGCAGCGTAGATCAGGGGGCGCGAGGGGCCTATGGCTACACCTTC.

This clonotype was seen a handful of times. The chain couples TRBV10-1 to TRBJ2-1; 8 bases fit TRBD2. The CDR3 consists of 15 residues. V was clipped by 5 bases and J by 6 bases; unmatched bases: 9. Looked up from germline, CDR1 is WNHNN and CDR2 is SYGVQD (reference sequence). The CDR3 protein is CASSPRERGRNEQFF. The CDR3, as DNA: TGCGCCAGCAGTCCCAGAGAGCGGGGGCGCAATGAGCAGTTCTTC.